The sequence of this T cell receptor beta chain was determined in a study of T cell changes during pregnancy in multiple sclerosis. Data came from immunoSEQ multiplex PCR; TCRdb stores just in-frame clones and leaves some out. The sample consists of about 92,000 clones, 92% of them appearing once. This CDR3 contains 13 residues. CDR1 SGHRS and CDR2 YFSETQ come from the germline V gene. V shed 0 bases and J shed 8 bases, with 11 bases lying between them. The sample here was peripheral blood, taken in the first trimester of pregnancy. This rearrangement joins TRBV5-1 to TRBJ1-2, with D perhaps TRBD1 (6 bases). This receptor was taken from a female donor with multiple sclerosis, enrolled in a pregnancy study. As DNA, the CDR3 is TGCGCCAGCAGCTTGGCGGGCAGGGGAGGCTACACCTTC. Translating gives CASSLAGRGGYTF.